This T cell receptor (beta chain) was recovered during a study of cytomegalovirus exposure and HLA in healthy donors. The study, taken as a whole, reports: Analysis was carried out at a later point, and it linked a missense DCLRE1C variant to TCR beta V- and J-gene trimming. Cytomegalovirus association was listed for 150 or so TCR beta chains. Within the data, a cluster of highly shared sequence variants was likely a sequencing artifact.

This CDR3 contains 14 residues. Losses at the gene ends were 4 bases for V and 4 bases for J; bases not matched to a gene: 4. Germline V gene sequence: CDR1 SGHTA, CDR2 FQGNSA. Vbeta (60) and Jbeta (13) primers were used in the PCR. Profiling relied on immunoSEQ multiplex PCR, and the TCRdb table lists in-frame clones only, not all of them. The data contain 100,000 to 150,000 clones, roughly 79% of them singletons. Points on this clone: The antigen is undetermined.

The sequence was obtained from a woman aged 45-59 years in good health and CMV-seronegative. The sequenced material came from PBMCs. This chain connects TRBV7-2 to TRBJ2-3, with 8 bases that match TRBD2. The DNA for the CDR3 is TGTGCCAGCAGCTCTGGACTAGCCGCAGATACGCAGTATTTT. It specifies CASSSGLAADTQYF.